These 23 T cell receptor beta chains were all obtained from the same sample, sequenced in a study of beta chain features in type 1 diabetes. Notes on the study in general: TCRB CDR3s from Type 1 diabetes patients were moderately but significantly shorter in all four CD4+ subsets.

The antigens for these receptors are not known. Sequenced material consisted of expressed TCRB transcripts (all of the isolated RNA was reverse transcribed). TCRdb's table, derived via immunoSEQ multiplex PCR, lists solely in-frame clones and lacks some. This repertoire shows around 100,000 clones, around 30% found once; its top ten account for 0.5% to 0.6%. The sequenced material came from central memory CD4+ T cells from blood. Every receptor here comes from a woman aged 18-29 years with type 1 diabetes.

CDR3 bases: TGCACCAGCAGCCACCCCCAGACTAGCGATGAGCAGTTCTTC. Translating gives CTSSHPQTSDEQFF. The chain recombines TRBV1 with TRBJ2-1; the D call in the table, TRBD2, was not verified against the DNA. TRBV1 is described as a pseudogene. This CDR3 comprises 14 residues.

V usage is TRBV14 and J usage is TRBJ1-1; D gene ambiguous. The germline V gene has CDR1 SGHDN and CDR2 FVKESK. The V gene lost 1 base and the J gene lost 8 bases, with 17 bases spanning the gap. This CDR3 contains 15 residues. This chain's CDR3 is CASSQVRSGPREAFF. In nucleotides, the CDR3 is TGTGCCAGCAGCCAAGTTCGCAGCGGGCCAAGAGAAGCTTTCTTT. Full variable domain (rest looked up from reference TRBV14 and TRBJ1-1): EAGVTQFPSHSVIEKGQTVTLRCDPISGHDNLYWYRRVMGKEIKFLLHFVKESKQDESGMPNNRFLAERTGGTYSTLKVQPAELEDSGVYFCASSQVRSGPREAFFGQGTRLTVV.

The chain links TRBV7-9 to TRBJ2-1; 8 nucleotides align to TRBD2. The CDR3 loop spans 16 amino acids. Germline-derived CDR1 and CDR2 are SEHNR and FQNEAQ (reference sequence). Trimming removed 5 bases from V and 7 bases from J; junction bases left unmatched: 13. CDR3 region: CASSLTGAGGINEQFF. The CDR3 DNA follows: TGTGCCAGCAGCCTCACTGGGGCGGGAGGTATAAATGAGCAGTTCTTC. Together with reference TRBV7-9 and TRBJ2-1, the CDR3 gives the full variable domain: DTGVSQNPRHKITKRGQNVTFRCDPISEHNRLYWYRQTLGQGPEFLTYFQNEAQLEKSRLLSDRFSAERPKGSFSTLEIQRTEQGDSAMYLCASSLTGAGGINEQFFGPGTRLTVL.

J is TRBJ2-1 and V is TRBV10-3, with TRBD1 matching 9 bases. The CDR3 is 16 residues long. In germline, CDR1 is ENHRY, CDR2 SYGVKD. Trimming took 4 bases from V and 0 from J; bases not matched to a gene: 4. This CDR3 reads CAISAGTGSSYNEQFF. The CDR3 DNA reads as TGTGCCATCAGTGCTGGGACAGGGAGCTCCTACAATGAGCAGTTCTTC.

This clone was detected a few times. The genes are TRBV7-2 and TRBJ2-3, with D possibly being TRBD2 (5 bases). The CDR3 extends over 17 amino acids. Trimming cost V 4 bases and J 2 bases, with 19 bases left between them. CDR1 is SGHTA, CDR2 FQGNSA, per germline. The CDR3 DNA reads TGTGCCAGCAGCTCTATGCCGATCCGAGGGCTCACAGATACGCAGTATTTT. This gives the protein CASSSMPIRGLTDTQYF.

The genes are TRBV11-2 and TRBJ2-5; TRBD2 aligns across 9 bases. The V segment lost 0 bases and the J segment 4 bases; nucleotides outside the gene matches: 6. The germline gives CDR1 SGHAT, CDR2 FQNNGV. The CDR3 runs 16 residues. Here the CDR3 DNA reads TGTGCCAGCAGCTTAGAGAGGGGGACTAGCCGAGAGACCCAGTACTTC. The encoded protein is CASSLERGTSRETQYF.

This clone was observed a few times. The chain joins TRBV27 to TRBJ1-2; D perhaps matches TRBD1 (5 bases). The CDR3 sequence is 14 residues long. The germline V gene encodes CDR1 MNHEY and CDR2 SMNVEV (reference sequence). Trimming pared 3 bases from V and 5 bases from J, leaving 13 bases between. The CDR3 is CASSFGTGGYGYTF. The CDR3 region has the DNA TGTGCCAGCAGTTTCGGAACGGGGGGATATGGCTACACCTTC.

This chain links TRBV7-9 with TRBJ2-1; TRBD2 is a possible D gene (5 bases). Germline CDR1 is SEHNR and CDR2 is FQNEAQ (reference sequence). The CDR3 has 12 residues. The V end was cut by 2 bases, the J end by 14 bases, with 13 bases between. The CDR3 here is CASSLFGPAEFF. The DNA of the CDR3 is TGTGCCAGCAGCTTATTCGGGCCAGCGGAGTTCTTC. Filled out from reference TRBV7-9 and TRBJ2-1, the complete variable domain reads DTGVSQNPRHKITKRGQNVTFRCDPISEHNRLYWYRQTLGQGPEFLTYFQNEAQLEKSRLLSDRFSAERPKGSFSTLEIQRTEQGDSAMYLCASSLFGPAEFFGPGTRLTVL.

J is TRBJ2-3 and V is TRBV11-2, with TRBD2 identical over 8 bases. The CDR3 is 13 amino acids. Germline loops: CDR1 SGHAT, CDR2 FQNNGV. V lost 5 bases to trimming and J lost 6 bases; unmatched junction nucleotides: 4. The CDR3 sequence is CASSPTGGDTQYF. Here the CDR3 DNA reads TGTGCCAGCAGCCCTACGGGGGGGGATACGCAGTATTTT.

At least ten counts were recorded for this clone. V and J are TRBV7-2 and TRBJ2-5; 8 bases line up with TRBD1. Germline V gene lookup returns CDR1 SGHTA and CDR2 FQGNSA. The V and J ends lost 5 bases and 5 bases, in that order; junction bases with no gene match: 4. The CDR3 sequence is 13 residues long. For the CDR3, the DNA is TGTGCCAGCAGCCGCGGACAGGGCGAGACCCAGTACTTC. It codes for CASSRGQGETQYF.

This clone was detected a few times. The gene calls are TRBV2 and TRBJ1-5; 11 bases agree with TRBD1. The V and J ends lost 10 bases and 6 bases, in that order; junction bases with no gene match: 5. There are 13 residues in the CDR3. Per germline, CDR1 SNHLY and CDR2 FYNNEI. CDR3 sequence (DNA): TGTGCCACCGCTGGGACAGGGGGTCAGCCCCAGCATTTT. Encoded protein: CATAGTGGQPQHF.

This clone was counted only a few times. The V gene is TRBV30, the J gene TRBJ1-2; perhaps TRBD1 as D (6 bases). Trimming cost V 1 base and J 5 bases, with 11 bases left between them. The CDR3 consists of 13 residues. Germline-derived CDR1 and CDR2 are GTSNPN and SVGIG (reference sequence). CDR3 DNA sequence: TGTGCCTGGAGTGAGGGGGTAGGGTATGGCTACACCTTC. This codes for CAWSEGVGYGYTF.

This clone turned up a few times. This chain uses TRBV6-6 with TRBJ2-7; D is unresolved. V was trimmed by 2 bases and J by 7 bases, leaving 12 bases between them. The CDR3 runs to 13 residues. Germline lookup yields CDR1 MNHNY and CDR2 SVGAGI (reference sequence). The CDR3 DNA reads as TGTGCCAGCAGTTACGAGCCATCGCGGGAGCAGTACGTC. Amino acid sequence: CASSYEPSREQYV.

This clone has more than one count but fewer than ten. The chain employs TRBV6-5 and TRBJ2-3; no clear D. Germline CDR1 is MNHEY and CDR2 is SVGAGI. This CDR3 spans 12 amino acids. With 2 bases removed from V and 4 bases from J, the gap between germline ends came to 4 bases. CDR3 bases: TGTGCCAGCAGTTACGACTCAGATACGCAGTATTTT. This gives the protein CASSYDSDTQYF.

This clone came up a few times. The rearrangement links TRBV14 to TRBJ2-1, with D possibly TRBD1 on 5 matching bases. The germline V and J ends were trimmed by 4 bases and 4 bases, with 23 bases remaining between them. This CDR3 comprises 18 residues. The germline V gene has CDR1 SGHDN and CDR2 FVKESK. This chain's CDR3 is CASSPMGLDSYGYNEQFF. CDR3 bases: TGTGCCAGCAGCCCAATGGGGCTAGATAGCTACGGGTACAATGAGCAGTTCTTC.

The sample holds a few counts of this clone. CDR3 in DNA: TGTGCCAGCAGTTATAGCGGGAGAGCCAGCACAGATACGCAGTATTTT. Translating gives CASSYSGRASTDTQYF. This chain connects TRBV6-5 to TRBJ2-3; TRBD2 matches 9 bases. CDR3 length: 16 amino acids. Unmatched junction bases numbered 4, after V lost 3 bases and J lost 0 bases. CDR1 and CDR2 (germline): MNHEY, SVGAGI.

The J gene is TRBJ2-5, the V gene TRBV7-2, with TRBD1 matching 8 bases. With 5 bases clipped from V and 4 bases from J, the junction kept 9 bases outside the gene matches. Germline V CDR1 and CDR2: SGHTA, FQGNSA. The CDR3 has 15 amino acids. The CDR3 region has the DNA TGTGCCAGCAGCCCTCGGACAGGGAACGGAGAGACCCAGTACTTC. This sequence encodes CASSPRTGNGETQYF. The variable domain in full, with the rest retrieved from reference TRBV7-2 and TRBJ2-5, is GAGVSQSPSNKVTEKGKDVELRCDPISGHTALYWYRQSLGQGLEFLIYFQGNSAPDKSGLPSDRFSAERTGGSVSTLTIQRTQQEDSAVYLCASSPRTGNGETQYFGPGTRLLVL.

V gene TRBV6-5 combines with J gene TRBJ2-7, with D possibly being TRBD2 (5 bases). Trimming removed 8 bases at V and 6 bases at J, with 20 bases between. Looked up from germline, CDR1 is MNHEY and CDR2 is SVGAGI. The CDR3 covers 14 residues. In nucleotides, the CDR3 is TGTGCCAGCTCCTTACGCAGCGGACCCTTCGAGCAGTACGTC. It encodes CASSLRSGPFEQYV.

The chain combines TRBV28 with TRBJ2-5; TRBD2 agrees at 11 bases. After removal of 6 bases from V and 7 bases from J, the junction contained 10 bases not matched to a gene. The CDR3 spans 15 residues. The germline CDR1 and CDR2 sequences are MDHEN and SYDVKM. CDR3 residues: CASRDPGTSGGTQYF. CDR3 in DNA: TGTGCCAGCAGAGATCCCGGGACTAGCGGCGGGACCCAGTACTTC. Filled out from reference TRBV28 and TRBJ2-5, the complete variable domain reads DVKVTQSSRYLVKRTGEKVFLECVQDMDHENMFWYRQDPGLGLRLIYFSYDVKMKEKGDIPEGYSVSREKKERFSLILESASTNQTSMYLCASRDPGTSGGTQYFGPGTRLLVL.

The chain recombines TRBV5-4 with TRBJ2-5; D might be TRBD2 (5 bases). V lost 0 bases and J 4 bases, leaving 16 bases between the germline ends. This CDR3 is 16 amino acids long. Looked up from germline, CDR1 is SGHNT and CDR2 is YYREEE (reference sequence). The DNA of the CDR3 is TGTGCCAGCAGCTTGGCCGGGAAGGTATCAGGAGAGACCCAGTACTTC. Amino acids: CASSLAGKVSGETQYF.

This clone came up a few times. The gene calls are TRBV19 and TRBJ1-5; D is undetermined. CDR1 LNHDA and CDR2 SQIVND come from the germline V gene (reference sequence). The length of the CDR3 is 14 residues. V dropped 3 bases and J dropped 8 bases, with 14 bases sitting between them. The CDR3 loop reads CASSITGPGKPQHF. In DNA, the CDR3 is TGTGCCAGTAGTATCACCGGGCCCGGGAAGCCCCAGCATTTT.

This clone was seen a few times. This sequence joins TRBV5-4 and TRBJ1-2; TRBD1 might be the D (6 bases). The germline gives CDR1 SGHNT, CDR2 YYREEE (reference sequence). This CDR3 contains 13 residues. Trimming stripped 4 bases from V and 4 bases from J, with 11 bases between. CDR3 DNA sequence: TGTGCCAGCAGCATGGACAGCACCTATGGCTACACCTTC. Amino acids: CASSMDSTYGYTF.

The V gene is TRBV10-3, the J gene TRBJ1-2; 7 nucleotides line up with TRBD1. CDR3 length equals 16 residues. Germline-derived CDR1 and CDR2 are ENHRY and SYGVKD. V lost 2 bases and J lost 2; bases outside the gene matches: 8. The CDR3 nucleotides read TGTGCCATCAGTGAGGGTGGGGACAGAGCCAACTATGGCTACACCTTC. This encodes CAISEGGDRANYGYTF.